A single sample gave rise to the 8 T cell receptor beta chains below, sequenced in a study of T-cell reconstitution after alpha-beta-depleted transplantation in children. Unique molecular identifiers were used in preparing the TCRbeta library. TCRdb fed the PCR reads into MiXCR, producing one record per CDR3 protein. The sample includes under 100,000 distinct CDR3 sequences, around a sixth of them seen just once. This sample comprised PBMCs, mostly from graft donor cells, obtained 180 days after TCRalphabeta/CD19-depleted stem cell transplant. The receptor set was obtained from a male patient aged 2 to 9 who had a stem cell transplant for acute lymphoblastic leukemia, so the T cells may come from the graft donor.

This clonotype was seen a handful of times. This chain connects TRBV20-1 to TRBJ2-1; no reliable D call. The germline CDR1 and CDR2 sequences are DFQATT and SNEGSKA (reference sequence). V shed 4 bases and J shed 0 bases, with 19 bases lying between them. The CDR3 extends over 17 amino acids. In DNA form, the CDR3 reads TGCAGTGCTATGGCGGCTGAGCTCCTAAGCTCCTACAATGAGCAGTTCTTC. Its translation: CSAMAAELLSSYNEQFF.

The CDR3 spells CASRGGLETQYF. The CDR3, as DNA: TGTGCCAGCCGGGGGGGCCTGGAGACCCAGTACTTC. This chain uses TRBV7-2 with TRBJ2-5, with 8 nucleotides matching TRBD2. The CDR3 runs 12 residues. CDR1 SGHTA and CDR2 FQGNSA come from the germline V gene. V shed 8 bases, J shed 5 bases, and the junction held 4 bases outside the gene matches.

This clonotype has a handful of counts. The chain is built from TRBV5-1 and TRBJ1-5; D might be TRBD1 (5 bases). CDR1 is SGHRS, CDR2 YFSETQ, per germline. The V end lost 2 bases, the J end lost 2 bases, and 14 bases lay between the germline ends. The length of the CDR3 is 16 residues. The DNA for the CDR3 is TGCGCCAGCAGCTTTGGTTTGACGGGGGGCAATCAGCCCCAGCATTTT. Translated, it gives CASSFGLTGGNQPQHF.

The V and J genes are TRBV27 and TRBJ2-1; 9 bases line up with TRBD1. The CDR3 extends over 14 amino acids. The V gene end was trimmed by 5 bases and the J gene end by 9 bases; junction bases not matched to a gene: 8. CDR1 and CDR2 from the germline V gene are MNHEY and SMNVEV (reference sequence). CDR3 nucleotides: TGTGCCAGCAGTCCCAGGACAGGGGTGGGTGAGCAGTTCTTC. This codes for CASSPRTGVGEQFF.

CDR3 in amino acids: CASSLRTGGTGELFF. CDR3 DNA: TGCGCCAGCAGCTTACGGACAGGCGGCACCGGGGAGCTGTTTTTT. The rearrangement uses TRBV5-1 and TRBJ2-2, with TRBD1 identical over 7 bases. The CDR3 runs 15 residues. CDR1 is SGHRS, CDR2 YFSETQ, per germline. V trimming: 2 bases; J trimming: 4 bases; junction bases outside the gene matches: 5.

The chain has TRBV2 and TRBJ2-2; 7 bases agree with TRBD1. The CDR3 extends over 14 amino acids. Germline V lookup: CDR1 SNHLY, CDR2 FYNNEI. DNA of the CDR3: TGTGCAACAAGGGGGCAGATGAACACCGGGGAGCTGTTTTTT. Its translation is CATRGQMNTGELFF.

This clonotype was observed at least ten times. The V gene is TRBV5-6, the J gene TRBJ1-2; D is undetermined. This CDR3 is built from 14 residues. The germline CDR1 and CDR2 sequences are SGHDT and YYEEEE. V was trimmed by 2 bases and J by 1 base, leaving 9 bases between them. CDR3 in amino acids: CASSLGRNNYGYTF. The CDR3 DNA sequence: TGTGCCAGCAGCTTAGGCAGGAATAACTATGGCTACACCTTC.

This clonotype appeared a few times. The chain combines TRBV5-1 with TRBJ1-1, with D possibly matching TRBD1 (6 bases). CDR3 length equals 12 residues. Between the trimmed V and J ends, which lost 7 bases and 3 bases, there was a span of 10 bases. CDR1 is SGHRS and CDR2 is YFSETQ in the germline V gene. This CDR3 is CASGGQHTEAFF. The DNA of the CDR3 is TGCGCCAGCGGCGGACAGCACACTGAAGCTTTCTTT.